These 7 T cell receptor beta chains share one sample of origin, sequenced in a study of blood T cell repertoires in COVID-19 (dated by TCRdb to between 2020 and 2021). To prepare the library, the immunoSEQ multiplex PCR assay was applied. As stored in TCRdb, this immuneACCESS dataset retains in-frame rearrangements with V and J assigned. A fraction of the clones does not appear; measured against another copy, unresolved V genes explain less than half of the discrepancy, and the remainder lacks a known reason. Counted in this sample were about 200,000 clones; around nine tenths of them appeared once. Around a fifth of the sample is taken by the ten largest. Sequences were obtained from peripheral blood. These receptors all stem from a man in his 60s with active or convalescent COVID-19.

The chain carries TRBV15 and TRBJ2-1; D perhaps matches TRBD2 (5 bases). With 3 bases removed from V and 5 bases from J, the gap between germline ends came to 11 bases. Germline V lookup: CDR1 LNHNV, CDR2 YYDKDF (reference sequence). The CDR3 is made up of 14 amino acids. Here the CDR3 reads CATSSRDGNNEQFF. DNA for the CDR3: TGTGCCACCAGCAGTCGAGACGGGAACAATGAGCAGTTCTTC.

This clone was found a few times. The chain recombines TRBV7-9 with TRBJ1-5; D call uncertain. The CDR3 extends over 16 amino acids. With 1 base removed from V and 0 bases from J, the gap between germline ends came to 10 bases. Germline V CDR1 and CDR2: SEHNR, FQNEAQ (reference sequence). This CDR3 is CASSLEYGYSNQPQHF. The CDR3, as DNA: TGTGCCAGCAGCTTAGAATACGGTTATAGCAATCAGCCCCAGCATTTT.

The V call is TRBV4-2, the J call TRBJ2-3; weak D call: TRBD1 (5 bases). Trimming cost V 4 bases and J 4 bases, with 9 bases left between them. Germline CDR1 and CDR2: LGHNA and YNFKEQ. There are 13 residues in the CDR3. CDR3 nucleotides: TGTGCCAGCAGCCCGTTGGGGCCAGATACGCAGTATTTT. Translation: CASSPLGPDTQYF.

The rearrangement uses TRBV7-9 and TRBJ1-2; no firm D call. Trimming stripped 1 base from V and 8 bases from J, with 14 bases between. CDR3 size: 14 residues. The germline gives CDR1 SEHNR, CDR2 FQNEAQ (reference sequence). The chain's CDR3 is CASSLVSETEGYTF. The CDR3 coding sequence is TGTGCCAGCAGCTTAGTTTCCGAAACGGAGGGCTACACCTTC.

The V call is TRBV2, the J call TRBJ1-2, with 9 bases fitting TRBD1. Germline V gene data show CDR1 as SNHLY and CDR2 as FYNNEI. V shed 6 bases and J 5 bases; nucleotides not matched to a gene: 4. The CDR3 sequence is 13 residues long. CDR3 amino acids: CASSYGTGYGYTF. In nucleotides, the CDR3 is TGTGCCAGCAGCTATGGGACAGGGTATGGCTACACCTTC.

This sequence joins TRBV29-1 and TRBJ2-3; D is possibly TRBD1 (5 bases). V was pared by 2 bases and J by 4 bases, with 7 bases between. From germline, CDR1 is SQVTM and CDR2 ANQGSEA. The CDR3 is 12 residues long. CDR3 region: CSVETGADTQYF. In DNA form, the CDR3 reads TGCAGCGTTGAAACAGGTGCAGATACGCAGTATTTT.

J is TRBJ2-7 and V is TRBV27; 9 nucleotides line up with TRBD1. J lost 5 bases, V lost 7 bases, and 12 bases had no gene match. This CDR3 has 15 amino acids. Germline CDR1 MNHEY, CDR2 SMNVEV (reference sequence). The CDR3 nucleotides are TGTGCCAGCACCCCCGCCGGGACAGGGTGGAACGAGCAGTACTTC. Its protein product is CASTPAGTGWNEQYF.